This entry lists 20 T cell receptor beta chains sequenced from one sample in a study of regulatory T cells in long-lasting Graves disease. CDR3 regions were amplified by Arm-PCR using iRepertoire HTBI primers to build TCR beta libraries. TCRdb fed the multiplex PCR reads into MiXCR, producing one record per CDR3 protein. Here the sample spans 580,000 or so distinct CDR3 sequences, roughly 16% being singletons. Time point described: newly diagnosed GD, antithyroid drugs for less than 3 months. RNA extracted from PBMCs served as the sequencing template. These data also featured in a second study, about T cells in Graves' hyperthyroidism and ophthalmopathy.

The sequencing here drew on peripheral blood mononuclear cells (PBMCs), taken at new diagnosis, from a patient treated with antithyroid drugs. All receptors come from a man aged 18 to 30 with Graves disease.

CDR3 coding DNA: TGCGCCAGCAGCGATACCGGGACGGGTAACAATGAGCAGTTCTTC. Translated, it gives CASSDTGTGNNEQFF. This sequence joins TRBV10-1 and TRBJ2-1; TRBD1 or TRBD2 may be the D gene (5 bases each). From germline, CDR1 is WNHNN and CDR2 SYGVQD (reference sequence). This CDR3 is built from 15 residues. The germline V and J ends were trimmed by 6 bases and 5 bases, with 17 bases remaining between them.

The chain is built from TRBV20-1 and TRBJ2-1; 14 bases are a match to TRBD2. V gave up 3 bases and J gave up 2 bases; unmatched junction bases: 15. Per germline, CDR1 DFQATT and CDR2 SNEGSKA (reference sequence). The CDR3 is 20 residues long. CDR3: CSARGRLAGGNVVTYNEQFF. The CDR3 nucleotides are TGCAGTGCTAGGGGAAGACTAGCGGGAGGGAACGTCGTGACCTACAATGAGCAGTTCTTC.

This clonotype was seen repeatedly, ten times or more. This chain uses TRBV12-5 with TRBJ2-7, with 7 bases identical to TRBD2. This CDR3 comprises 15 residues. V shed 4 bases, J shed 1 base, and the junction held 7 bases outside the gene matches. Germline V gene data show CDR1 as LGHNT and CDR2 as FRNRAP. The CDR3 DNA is TGTGCTAGTGGTTCGGTCGCGGGAGCATCCTACGAGCAGTACTTC. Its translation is CASGSVAGASYEQYF.

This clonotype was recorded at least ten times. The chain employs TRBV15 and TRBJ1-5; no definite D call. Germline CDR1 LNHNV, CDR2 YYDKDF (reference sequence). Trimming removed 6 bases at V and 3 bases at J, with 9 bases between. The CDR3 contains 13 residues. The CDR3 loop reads CATSQRYNQPQHF. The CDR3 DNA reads TGTGCCACCAGTCAAAGGTACAATCAGCCCCAGCATTTT.

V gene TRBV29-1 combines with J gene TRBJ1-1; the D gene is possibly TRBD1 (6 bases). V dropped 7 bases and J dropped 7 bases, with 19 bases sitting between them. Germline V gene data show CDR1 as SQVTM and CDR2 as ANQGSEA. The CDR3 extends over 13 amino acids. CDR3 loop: CSAPRDTSGEAFF. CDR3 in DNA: TGCAGCGCTCCCCGGGACACTTCAGGTGAAGCTTTCTTT. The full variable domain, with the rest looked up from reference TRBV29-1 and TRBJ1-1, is SAVISQKPSRDICQRGTSLTIQCQVDSQVTMMFWYRQQPGQSLTLIATANQGSEATYESGFVIDKFPISRPNLTFSTLTVSNMSPEDSSIYLCSAPRDTSGEAFFGQGTRLTVV.

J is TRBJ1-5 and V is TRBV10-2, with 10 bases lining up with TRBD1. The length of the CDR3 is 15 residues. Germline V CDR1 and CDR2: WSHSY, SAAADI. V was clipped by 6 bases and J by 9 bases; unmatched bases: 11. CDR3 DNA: TGCGCCAGCAGCCCCCGGACAGGGGGTTCCCCGCCCCAGCATTTT. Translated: CASSPRTGGSPPQHF.

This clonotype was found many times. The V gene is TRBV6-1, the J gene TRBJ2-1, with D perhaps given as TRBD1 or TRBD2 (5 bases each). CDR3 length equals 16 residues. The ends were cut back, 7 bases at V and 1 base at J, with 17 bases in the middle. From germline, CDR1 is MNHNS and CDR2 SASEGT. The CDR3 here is CASTRTGLGSYNEQFF. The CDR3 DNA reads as TGTGCCAGCACCCGTACGGGGCTTGGATCCTACAATGAGCAGTTCTTC.

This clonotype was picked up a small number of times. This chain's CDR3 is CASSLTRVGGYNEQFF. CDR3 bases: TGTGCCAGCAGCTTAACCAGGGTGGGCGGGTACAATGAGCAGTTCTTC. The rearrangement joins TRBV11-2 to TRBJ2-1, with D possibly being TRBD1 or TRBD2 (5 bases each). Germline CDR1 SGHAT, CDR2 FQNNGV. V was shortened by 2 bases and J by 4 bases, with 15 bases between the two germline ends. The CDR3 runs 16 residues.

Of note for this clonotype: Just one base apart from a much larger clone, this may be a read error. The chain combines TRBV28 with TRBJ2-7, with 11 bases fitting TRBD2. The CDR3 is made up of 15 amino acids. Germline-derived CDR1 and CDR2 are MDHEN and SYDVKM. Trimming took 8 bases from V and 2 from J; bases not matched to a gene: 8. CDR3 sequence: CASLPGLADTYEQYF. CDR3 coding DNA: TGTGCCAGCTTACCGGGACTAGCGGATACCTACGAGCAGTACTTC.

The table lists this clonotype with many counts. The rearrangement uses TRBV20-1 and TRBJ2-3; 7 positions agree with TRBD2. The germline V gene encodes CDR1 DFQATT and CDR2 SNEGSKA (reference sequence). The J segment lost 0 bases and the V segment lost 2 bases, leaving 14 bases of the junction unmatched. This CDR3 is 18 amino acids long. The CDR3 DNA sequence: TGCAGTGCTAGATCGGCCCACGAGGCGGGAGTGAGCACAGATACGCAGTATTTT. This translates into CSARSAHEAGVSTDTQYF.

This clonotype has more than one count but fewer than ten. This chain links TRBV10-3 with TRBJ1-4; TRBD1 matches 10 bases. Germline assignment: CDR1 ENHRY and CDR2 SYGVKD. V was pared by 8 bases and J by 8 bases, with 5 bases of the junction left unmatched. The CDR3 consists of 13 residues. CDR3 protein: CAIGTGEGEKLFF. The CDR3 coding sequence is TGTGCCATCGGGACAGGGGAGGGGGAAAAACTGTTTTTT.

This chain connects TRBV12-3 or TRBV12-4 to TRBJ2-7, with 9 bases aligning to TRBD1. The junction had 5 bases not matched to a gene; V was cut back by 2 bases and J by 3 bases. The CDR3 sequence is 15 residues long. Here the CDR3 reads CASSLSGQGFYEQYF. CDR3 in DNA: TGTGCCAGCAGTTTATCGGGACAGGGATTCTACGAGCAGTACTTC.

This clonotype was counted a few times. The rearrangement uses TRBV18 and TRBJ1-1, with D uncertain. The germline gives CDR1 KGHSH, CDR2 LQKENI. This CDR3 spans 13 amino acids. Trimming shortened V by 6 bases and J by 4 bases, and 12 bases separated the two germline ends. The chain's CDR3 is CASSREQTTEAFF. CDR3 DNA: TGTGCCAGCTCCCGGGAGCAGACCACTGAAGCTTTCTTT.

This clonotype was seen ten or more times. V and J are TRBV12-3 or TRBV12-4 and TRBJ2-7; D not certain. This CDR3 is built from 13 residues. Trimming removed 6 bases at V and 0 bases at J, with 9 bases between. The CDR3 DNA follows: TGTGCCAGCAGGGTCACGAGCTCCTACGAGCAGTACTTC. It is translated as CASRVTSSYEQYF.

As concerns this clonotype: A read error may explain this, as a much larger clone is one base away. The CDR3: CASGLTGLAGVTDTQYF. CDR3 nucleotide sequence: TGTGCCAGCGGCTTAACCGGTCTAGCGGGAGTCACAGATACGCAGTATTTT. V gene TRBV7-3 combines with J gene TRBJ2-3; TRBD2 aligns across 10 bases. Germline CDR1 SGHTA, CDR2 FQGTGA. The CDR3 extends over 17 amino acids.

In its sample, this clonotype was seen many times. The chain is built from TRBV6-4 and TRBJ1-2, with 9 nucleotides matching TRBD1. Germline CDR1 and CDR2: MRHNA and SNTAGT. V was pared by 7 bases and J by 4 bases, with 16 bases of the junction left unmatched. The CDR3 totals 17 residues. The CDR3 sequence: CASIFPRPGQGVYGYTF. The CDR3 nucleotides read TGTGCCAGCATTTTTCCTCGTCCGGGACAGGGCGTCTATGGCTACACCTTC.

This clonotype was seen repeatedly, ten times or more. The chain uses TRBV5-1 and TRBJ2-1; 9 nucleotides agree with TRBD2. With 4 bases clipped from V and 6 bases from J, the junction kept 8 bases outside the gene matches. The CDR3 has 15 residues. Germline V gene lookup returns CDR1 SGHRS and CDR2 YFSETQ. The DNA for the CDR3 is TGCGCCAGCAGCCTAGGGCTAGCGGGACCCAATGAGCAGTTCTTC. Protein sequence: CASSLGLAGPNEQFF.

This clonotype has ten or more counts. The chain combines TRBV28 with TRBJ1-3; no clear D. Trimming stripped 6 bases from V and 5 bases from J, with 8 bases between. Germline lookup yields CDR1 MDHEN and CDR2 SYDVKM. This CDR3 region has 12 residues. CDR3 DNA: TGTGCCAGCAGCTTAGCCAGAAACACCATATATTTT. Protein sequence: CASSLARNTIYF.

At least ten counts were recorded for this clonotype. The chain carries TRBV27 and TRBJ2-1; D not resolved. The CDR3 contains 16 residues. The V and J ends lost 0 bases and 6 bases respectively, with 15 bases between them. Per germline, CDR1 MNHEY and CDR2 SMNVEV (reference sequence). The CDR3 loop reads CASSLSPGTDLNEQFF. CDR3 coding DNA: TGTGCCAGCAGTTTATCTCCGGGTACAGACCTCAATGAGCAGTTCTTC.

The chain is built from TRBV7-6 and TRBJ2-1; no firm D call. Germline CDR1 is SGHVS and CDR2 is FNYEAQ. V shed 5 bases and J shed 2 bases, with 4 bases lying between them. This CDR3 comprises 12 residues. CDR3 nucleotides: TGTGCCAGCAGCCATCCCTACAATGAGCAGTTCTTC. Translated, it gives CASSHPYNEQFF.